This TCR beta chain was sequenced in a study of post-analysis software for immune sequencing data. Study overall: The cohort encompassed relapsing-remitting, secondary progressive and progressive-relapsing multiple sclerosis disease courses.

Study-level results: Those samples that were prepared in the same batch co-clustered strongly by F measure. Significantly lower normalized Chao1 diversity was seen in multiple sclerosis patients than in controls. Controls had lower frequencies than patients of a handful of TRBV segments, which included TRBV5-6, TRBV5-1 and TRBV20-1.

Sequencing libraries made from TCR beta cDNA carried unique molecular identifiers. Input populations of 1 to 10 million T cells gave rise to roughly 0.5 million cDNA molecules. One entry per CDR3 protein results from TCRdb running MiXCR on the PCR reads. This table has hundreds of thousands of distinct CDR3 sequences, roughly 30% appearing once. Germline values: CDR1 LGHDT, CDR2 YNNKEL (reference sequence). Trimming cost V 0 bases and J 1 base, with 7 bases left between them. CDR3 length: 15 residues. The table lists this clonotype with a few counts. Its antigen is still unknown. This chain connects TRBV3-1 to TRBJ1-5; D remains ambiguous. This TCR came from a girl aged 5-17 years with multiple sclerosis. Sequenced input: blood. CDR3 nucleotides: TGTGCCAGCAGCCAAGATCCGCAAAGCAATCAGCCCCAGCATTTT. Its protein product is CASSQDPQSNQPQHF.